Listed below are T cell receptor beta chains from one sample, sequenced in a study of blood T cell repertoires in COVID-19. The table came from immunoSEQ multiplex PCR; TCRdb's copy has only in-frame clones and leaves some out. This sample has some 170,000 clones, with over 60% found just once. The sequencing input was peripheral blood. These receptors came from a man aged 55 to 70 with acute or convalescent COVID-19. CDR3s include the opening cysteine and the closing phenylalanine or tryptophan. Each record gives: CDR3 length, V gene, J gene, CDR3 protein.

>16|TRBV2|TRBJ1-3
CASSPLARDSGNTIYF
>15|TRBV9|TRBJ1-6
CASSVWGGAESPLHF
>17|TRBV7-9|TRBJ1-1
CASSGPNRDRFSLDAFF
>16|TRBV7-2|TRBJ1-5
CASSLATDRGYQPQHF
>13|TRBV19|TRBJ1-6
CASSIDLTVPLHF
>16|TRBV24-1|TRBJ2-5
CATSDLRTGPQETQYF
>14|TRBV27|TRBJ1-6
CASRETGYNSPLHF
>19|TRBV6-1|TRBJ1-2
CASSERMTGGLGANYGYTF
>15|TRBV18|TRBJ2-7
CASSPGGGDSYEQYF
>17|TRBV7-2|TRBJ1-2
CASSLVGGPNTLYGYTF
>10|TRBV12-3/TRBV12-4|TRBJ2-1
CASSLNEQFF
>17|TRBV25-1|TRBJ1-2
CASSDGSGQGRGYGYTF
>12|TRBV27|TRBJ2-1
CASRSQSDEQFF
>14|TRBV19|TRBJ1-5
CASGNRENNQPQHF
>17|TRBV5-5|TRBJ1-1
CASSWRYRGVENTEAFF
>15|TRBV6-5|TRBJ2-7
CASIPTGGLSGEQYF
>13|TRBV5-4|TRBJ2-7
CASSLYSGYEQYF
>18|TRBV18|TRBJ2-3
CASSPGLVAGGSTDTQYF
>14|TRBV2|TRBJ2-5
CASSEHQGRETQYF
>15|TRBV5-4|TRBJ2-7
CASSLYSGSAYEQYF
>17|TRBV18|TRBJ2-7
CASSPSLSGTIRYEQYF
>13|TRBV30|TRBJ1-5
CAWSVQGFQPQHF
>13|TRBV5-1|TRBJ2-7
CASKVGNSYEQYF
>16|TRBV5-5|TRBJ2-5
CASSYRGTSVQETQYF
>15|TRBV19|TRBJ2-3
CASTQGLSSTDTQYF